Included here is one T cell receptor (beta chain) sequence, with context. Treatment specified: randomized to nivolumab then ipilimumab (arm A) or the reverse (arm B). None of the patients previously received DNA-damaging chemotherapy. Sorted cells were live CD3+CD8+, lacking CD19 and CD56, from PBMCs. The data originate from a study of sequential checkpoint blockade in melanoma. Overall study context: First-line arms were nivolumab then ipilimumab, or the reverse, randomized 1:1. After both sequences, patients received maintenance nivolumab.

After removal of 0 bases from V and 1 base from J, the junction contained 1 base not matched to a gene. Per germline, CDR1 LGHNA and CDR2 YSLEER. The CDR3 runs to 16 residues. Repertoires were generated with immunoSEQ multiplex PCR, while TCRdb's copy carries only in-frame clones and drops some. The table has about 4,600 clones, about 54% seen once. The chain employs TRBV4-3 and TRBJ2-1; 9 positions match TRBD1. The TCR was taken from a human donor with melanoma. Sequenced here: CD8+ T cells sorted from blood (inferred from file names), sampled from a patient given nivolumab and ipilimumab in sequence. Here the CDR3 DNA reads TGCGCCAGCAGCCAAGATGACAGGGGGTCCTACAATGAGCAGTTCTTC. It encodes CASSQDDRGSYNEQFF.